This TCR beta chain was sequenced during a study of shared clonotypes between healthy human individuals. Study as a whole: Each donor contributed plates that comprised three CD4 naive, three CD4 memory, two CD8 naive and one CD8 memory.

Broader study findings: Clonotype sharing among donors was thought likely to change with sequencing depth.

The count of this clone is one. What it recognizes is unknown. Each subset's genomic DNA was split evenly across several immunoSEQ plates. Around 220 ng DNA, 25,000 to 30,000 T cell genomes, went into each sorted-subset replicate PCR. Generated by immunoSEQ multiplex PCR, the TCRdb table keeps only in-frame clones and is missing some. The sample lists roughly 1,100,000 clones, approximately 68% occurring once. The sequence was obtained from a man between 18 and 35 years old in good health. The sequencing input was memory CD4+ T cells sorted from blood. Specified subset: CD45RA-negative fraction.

The CDR3 bases are TGTGCCAGCAGTGAAGCAGGGCTTGGGACCCAGTACTTC. Translated, it gives CASSEAGLGTQYF. The chain joins TRBV2 to TRBJ2-5; D gene uncertain. Between the trimmed V and J ends, which lost 0 bases and 7 bases, there was a span of 9 bases. This CDR3 is built from 13 residues. Germline-derived CDR1 and CDR2 are SNHLY and FYNNEI.